The 25 T cell receptor beta chains reported below all come from one sample, sequenced in a study of cytomegalovirus exposure and HLA in healthy donors. PCR involved 60 Vbeta and 13 Jbeta primers. Sequencing used immunoSEQ multiplex PCR; TCRdb keeps in-frame clones, though not all of them. This sample has about 130,000 clones, with 65% to 75% found just once. The specimen was PBMCs. Every receptor here comes from a woman aged 45-59 years in good health and CMV-seropositive.

The rearrangement links TRBV5-1 to TRBJ2-3; TRBD2 agrees at 9 bases. The ends lost 1 base at V and 8 bases at J; junction bases unmatched: 8. From germline, CDR1 is SGHRS and CDR2 YFSETQ. This CDR3 has 15 amino acids. The CDR3 DNA is TGCGCCAGCAGCTTGTCGGCGGGGGGGCCGGTTACGCAGTATTTT. This gives the protein CASSLSAGGPVTQYF. The whole variable domain, remainder taken from reference TRBV5-1 and TRBJ2-3, is KAGVTQTPRYLIKTRGQQVTLSCSPISGHRSVSWYQQTPGQGLQFLFEYFSETQRNKGNFPGRFSGRQFSNSRSEMNVSTLELGDSALYLCASSLSAGGPVTQYFGPGTRLTVL.

This chain's CDR3 is CASSLPGLPSLGEQYF. The CDR3 nucleotides read TGTGCCAGCAGCTTACCGGGTCTCCCCTCGCTCGGCGAGCAGTACTTC. The V and J genes are TRBV7-2 and TRBJ2-7, with unresolved D. CDR3 size: 16 residues. From germline, CDR1 is SGHTA and CDR2 FQGNSA. V was pared by 2 bases and J by 6 bases, with 20 bases between. The full variable domain, with the rest looked up from reference TRBV7-2 and TRBJ2-7, is GAGVSQSPSNKVTEKGKDVELRCDPISGHTALYWYRQSLGQGLEFLIYFQGNSAPDKSGLPSDRFSAERTGGSVSTLTIQRTQQEDSAVYLCASSLPGLPSLGEQYFGPGTRLTVT.

The chain recombines TRBV18 with TRBJ2-1, with 8 bases matching TRBD1. This CDR3 has 17 amino acids. Germline loops: CDR1 KGHSH, CDR2 LQKENI. The V gene end was trimmed by 6 bases and the J gene end by 0 bases; junction bases not matched to a gene: 10. The CDR3 region has the DNA TGTGCCAGCTCGCCCGGGACAGGTTCCCTCTCCTACAATGAGCAGTTCTTC. Translation gives CASSPGTGSLSYNEQFF.

Only a few counts were recorded for this clone. The chain joins TRBV6-5 to TRBJ2-5; possibly TRBD2 for D (6 bases). CDR1 and CDR2 (germline): MNHEY, SVGAGI. The V gene lost 4 bases and the J gene lost 2 bases, with 11 bases spanning the gap. The CDR3 is 14 amino acids. CDR3 loop: CASSFSGGQETQYF. CDR3 in DNA: TGTGCCAGCAGTTTCTCCGGGGGTCAAGAGACCCAGTACTTC.

The chain combines TRBV5-4 with TRBJ2-3; TRBD2 matches at 9 bases. V was pared by 3 bases and J by 3 bases, with 8 bases of the junction left unmatched. The CDR3 is 16 residues long. Germline loops: CDR1 SGHNT, CDR2 YYREEE (reference sequence). The CDR3 bases are TGTGCCAGCAGCTCTTTAGCGGGGGTCAGGACAGATACGCAGTATTTT. It codes for CASSSLAGVRTDTQYF.

This sequence joins TRBV29-1 and TRBJ1-5; D remains unclear. Looked up from germline, CDR1 is SQVTM and CDR2 is ANQGSEA. The CDR3 has 13 residues. Trimming shortened V by 2 bases and J by 5 bases, and 10 bases separated the two germline ends. The CDR3, as DNA: TGCAGCGTTGAATACGGGGTAGATCAGCCCCAGCATTTT. Amino acids: CSVEYGVDQPQHF.

This clone was picked up a small number of times. This sequence joins TRBV5-4 and TRBJ2-1; 9 bases align to TRBD2. Trimming cost V 0 bases and J 6 bases; bases outside gene matches: 7. From germline, CDR1 is SGHNT and CDR2 YYREEE (reference sequence). This CDR3 is built from 16 residues. The CDR3 DNA reads as TGTGCCAGCAGCTTGGCGGGCGGGGGGGCCCTCAATGAGCAGTTCTTC. Encoded protein: CASSLAGGGALNEQFF. Using reference TRBV5-4 and TRBJ2-1 for the parts outside the CDR3, the full variable domain is ETGVTQSPTHLIKTRGQQVTLRCSSQSGHNTVSWYQQALGQGPQFIFQYYREEENGRGNFPPRFSGLQFPNYSSELNVNALELDDSALYLCASSLAGGGALNEQFFGPGTRLTVL.

The chain has TRBV5-8 and TRBJ2-3; 7 bases are a match to TRBD1. Germline values: CDR1 SGHTS, CDR2 YDEGEE. J was trimmed by 5 bases and V by 4 bases; bases with no gene match: 13. This CDR3 region has 16 residues. In nucleotides, the CDR3 is TGTGCCAGCAGCCCGACCCCGGGACAGAGAGAAGATACGCAGTATTTT. Protein sequence: CASSPTPGQREDTQYF.

CDR3 DNA: TGTGCCAGCAGCCTGTACACTGAAGCTTTCTTT. It codes for CASSLYTEAFF. The chain has TRBV5-6 and TRBJ1-1, with no clear D. The germline V gene has CDR1 SGHDT and CDR2 YYEEEE. Trimming removed 4 bases at V and 3 bases at J, with 4 bases between. This CDR3 spans 11 amino acids.

In its sample, this clone was seen a few times. The chain employs TRBV10-3 and TRBJ1-5; D is ambiguous. The CDR3 is made up of 13 amino acids. Trimming took 2 bases from V and 5 from J, leaving 7 bases between them. Germline V gene lookup returns CDR1 ENHRY and CDR2 SYGVKD. The CDR3, as DNA: TGTGCCATCAGTGAGGGCACCTATCAGCCCCAGCATTTT. It specifies CAISEGTYQPQHF.

In this sample, this clone turned up a few times. The CDR3 sequence is CASSQDFKGVGLNEKLFF. The CDR3 bases are TGCGCCAGCAGCCAAGATTTCAAGGGGGTGGGGTTGAATGAAAAACTGTTTTTT. The chain recombines TRBV4-3 with TRBJ1-4, with TRBD1 as a possible D gene (6 bases). The CDR3 consists of 18 residues. V shed 0 bases and J shed 5 bases, with 19 bases lying between them. Germline CDR1 LGHNA, CDR2 YSLEER.

This chain joins TRBV2 and TRBJ1-1; 8 positions match TRBD1. The CDR3 extends over 14 amino acids. The junction had 5 bases not matched to a gene; V was cut back by 7 bases and J by 1 base. Germline V gene sequence: CDR1 SNHLY, CDR2 FYNNEI. CDR3 sequence reads: CASTGGRGNTEAFF. The CDR3 DNA is TGTGCCAGCACAGGGGGCCGGGGGAACACTGAAGCTTTCTTT.

The chain combines TRBV5-1 with TRBJ2-5; TRBD2 agrees at 8 bases. Germline CDR1 SGHRS, CDR2 YFSETQ. The V and J ends lost 7 bases and 4 bases, in that order; junction bases with no gene match: 3. There are 12 residues in the CDR3. The CDR3 is CASHREGETQYF. The DNA of the CDR3 is TGCGCCAGCCACCGGGAGGGAGAGACCCAGTACTTC. Together with reference TRBV5-1 and TRBJ2-5, the CDR3 gives the full variable domain: KAGVTQTPRYLIKTRGQQVTLSCSPISGHRSVSWYQQTPGQGLQFLFEYFSETQRNKGNFPGRFSGRQFSNSRSEMNVSTLELGDSALYLCASHREGETQYFGPGTRLLVL.

The V and J genes are TRBV6-6 and TRBJ1-6, with TRBD1 as a possible D gene (5 bases). The germline V and J ends were trimmed by 5 bases and 0 bases, with 11 bases remaining between them. Germline V CDR1 and CDR2: MNHNY, SVGAGI (reference sequence). The CDR3 loop spans 16 amino acids. CDR3: CASSPRGSSYNSPLHF. Here the CDR3 DNA reads TGTGCCAGCAGTCCCCGGGGGAGCTCCTATAATTCACCCCTCCACTTT.

The chain carries TRBV30 and TRBJ1-2, with D uncertain. Germline V gene data show CDR1 as GTSNPN and CDR2 as SVGIG (reference sequence). Trimming removed 0 bases from V and 4 bases from J, with 12 bases in between. The CDR3 contains 14 residues. The CDR3 DNA is TGTGCCTGGAGTGTGAGCCGAGGAGGCTATGGCTACACCTTC. Translating it yields CAWSVSRGGYGYTF.

V usage is TRBV6-5 and J usage is TRBJ1-1; D unresolved. This CDR3 spans 13 amino acids. CDR1 is MNHEY and CDR2 is SVGAGI in the germline V gene. V lost 5 bases, J lost 1 base, and 8 bases lay in between. In DNA, the CDR3 is TGTGCCAGCAGTACGGGTGGGAACACTGAAGCTTTCTTT. Its translation is CASSTGGNTEAFF.

J is TRBJ1-1 and V is TRBV29-1; D unclear. This CDR3 has 13 residues. Trimming stripped 4 bases from V and 0 bases from J, with 9 bases between. Germline CDR1 reads SQVTM; CDR2 reads ANQGSEA. The CDR3 loop is CSVASEMNTEAFF. CDR3 nucleotide sequence: TGCAGCGTTGCGTCGGAGATGAACACTGAAGCTTTCTTT.

This sequence joins TRBV6-1 and TRBJ2-1; TRBD2 matches at 13 bases. The CDR3 has 15 residues. The V gene's germline CDR1 is MNHNS and CDR2 SASEGT. The trim removed 7 bases at V and 7 bases at J, leaving 7 bases unmatched. CDR3 nucleotide sequence: TGTGCCAGCACTCCTACTAGCGGGGGGGAGAATGAGCAGTTCTTC. Protein sequence: CASTPTSGGENEQFF.

The genes are TRBV6-5 and TRBJ2-5, with 8 bases matching TRBD2. The J call may be faulty, since TRBJ2-7 better matches the DNA end. The length of the CDR3 is 14 residues. CDR1 and CDR2 from the germline V gene are MNHEY and SVGAGI. CDR3 DNA sequence: TGTGCCAGCAGGAGCCCGGGACTAGTAAACGAGCAGTACTTC. It specifies CASRSPGLVNEQYF.

This chain links TRBV5-1 with TRBJ1-2; D might be TRBD1 (6 bases). Trimming shortened V by 0 bases and J by 0 bases, and 12 bases separated the two germline ends. Germline V gene data show CDR1 as SGHRS and CDR2 as YFSETQ. This CDR3 has 16 amino acids. The CDR3 spells CASSLGTGNANYGYTF. The CDR3 region has the DNA TGCGCCAGCAGCTTGGGTACAGGGAATGCTAACTATGGCTACACCTTC.

V and J are TRBV5-6 and TRBJ2-5; 8 bases line up with TRBD2. The CDR3 spans 16 residues. The trim removed 6 bases at V and 1 base at J, leaving 11 bases unmatched. Germline-derived CDR1 and CDR2 are SGHDT and YYEEEE. Here the CDR3 reads CASTTGGREGQETQYF. Here the CDR3 DNA reads TGTGCCAGCACCACGGGGGGGAGAGAGGGCCAAGAGACCCAGTACTTC.

CDR3 DNA sequence: TGTGCCAGCAGGCTAGTAGCAGAGACCCAGTACTTC. Translated: CASRLVAETQYF. The chain uses TRBV2 and TRBJ2-5; D unclear. The CDR3 is 12 residues long. The V end lost 6 bases, the J end lost 4 bases, and 9 bases lay between the germline ends. Per the germline V gene, CDR1 is SNHLY and CDR2 is FYNNEI.

The V call is TRBV7-8, the J call TRBJ1-5; D gene unclear. Looked up from germline, CDR1 is SGHVS and CDR2 is FQNEAQ. Trimming took off 6 bases at V and 9 bases at J, with 18 bases between the two ends. This CDR3 has 14 amino acids. CDR3 region: CASSSRQGEWPQHF. In DNA form, the CDR3 reads TGTGCCAGCAGTTCCCGACAAGGCGAGTGGCCCCAGCATTTT.

J is TRBJ2-1 and V is TRBV4-1, with 11 bases matching TRBD2. The junction had 8 bases not matched to a gene; V was cut back by 2 bases and J by 8 bases. In germline, CDR1 is MGHRA, CDR2 YSYEKL. CDR3 length: 16 residues. CDR3: CASSQNIAGGLYEQFF. In nucleotides, the CDR3 is TGCGCCAGCAGCCAAAATATAGCGGGGGGGCTGTATGAGCAGTTCTTC.

J is TRBJ2-6 and V is TRBV7-2; D perhaps matches TRBD1 (6 bases). Looked up from germline, CDR1 is SGHTA and CDR2 is FQGNSA. Trimming shortened V by 1 base and J by 3 bases, and 16 bases separated the two germline ends. This CDR3 spans 18 amino acids. In DNA, the CDR3 is TGTGCCAGCAGCTTAGTGTCAGGGGCAGGGTTTGGGGCCAACGTCCTGACTTTC. Residues: CASSLVSGAGFGANVLTF.